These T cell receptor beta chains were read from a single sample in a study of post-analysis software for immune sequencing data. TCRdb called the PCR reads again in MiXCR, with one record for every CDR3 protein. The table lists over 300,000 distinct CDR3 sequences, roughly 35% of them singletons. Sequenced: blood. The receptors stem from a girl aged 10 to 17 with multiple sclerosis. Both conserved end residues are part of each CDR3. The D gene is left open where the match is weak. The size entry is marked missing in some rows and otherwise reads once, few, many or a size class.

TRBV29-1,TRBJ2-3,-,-,CSVRLGLLTDTQYF,TGCAGCGTTCGACTCGGACTTTTGACAGATACGCAGTATTTT
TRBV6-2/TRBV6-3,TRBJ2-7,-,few,CASTGGNTYEQYF,TGTGCCAGCACCGGGGGAAATACCTACGAGCAGTACTTC
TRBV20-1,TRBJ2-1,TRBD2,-,CSAWGLAGVNEQFF,TGCAGTGCTTGGGGACTAGCGGGGGTCAATGAGCAGTTCTTC
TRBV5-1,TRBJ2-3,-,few,CASSLPGDGVDTQYF,TGCGCCAGCAGCTTACCAGGGGATGGAGTAGATACGCAGTATTTT
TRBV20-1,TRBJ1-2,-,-,CSAGTEVDGYTF,TGCAGTGCTGGGACGGAGGTGGATGGCTACACCTTC
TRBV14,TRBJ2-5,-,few,CASSQDRLPETQYF,TGTGCCAGCAGCCAAGATCGGCTGCCGGAGACCCAGTACTTC
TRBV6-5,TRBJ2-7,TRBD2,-,CASSYETSGALYEQYF,TGTGCCAGCAGTTACGAAACTAGCGGTGCCCTCTACGAGCAGTACTTC
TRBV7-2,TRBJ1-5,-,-,CASSSRERGQPQHF,TGTGCCAGCAGCAGCCGGGAACGAGGGCAGCCCCAGCATTTT
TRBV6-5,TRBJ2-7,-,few,CASRRGAVSYEQYF,TGTGCCAGCAGAAGGGGGGCGGTTTCCTACGAGCAGTACTTC
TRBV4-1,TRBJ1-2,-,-,CASSQVTAYGYTF,TGCGCCAGCAGCCAAGTTACCGCTTATGGCTACACCTTC
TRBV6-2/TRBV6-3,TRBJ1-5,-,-,CASSYLRGSNQPQHF,TGTGCCAGCAGTTACCTCAGGGGAAGCAATCAGCCCCAGCATTTT
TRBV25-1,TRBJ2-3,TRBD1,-,CASRGQNTDTQYF,TGTGCCAGCAGGGGACAGAACACAGATACGCAGTATTTT
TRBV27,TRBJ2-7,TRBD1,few,CASSLVGTGIYEQYF,TGTGCCAGCAGTTTAGTCGGGACAGGAATCTACGAGCAGTACTTC
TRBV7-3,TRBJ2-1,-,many,CASSLSLGNEQFF,TGTGCCAGCAGCCTTTCTTTAGGCAATGAGCAGTTCTTC
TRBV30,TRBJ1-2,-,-,CAWRWKGFSGYTF,TGTGCCTGGAGATGGAAGGGGTTCAGCGGCTACACCTTC
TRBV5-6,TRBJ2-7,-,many,CASSLLQGAEQYF,TGTGCCAGCAGCTTGTTGCAGGGTGCCGAGCAGTACTTC
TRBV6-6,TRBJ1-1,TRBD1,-,CASSYLQGGNTEAFF,TGTGCCAGCAGTTACTTACAGGGGGGGAACACTGAAGCTTTCTTT
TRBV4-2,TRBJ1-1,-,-,CASTREPWGAVNTEAFF,TGTGCCAGCACCAGAGAACCGTGGGGGGCCGTGAACACTGAAGCTTTCTTT
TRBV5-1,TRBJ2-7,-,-,CASSDANPPYEQYF,TGCGCCAGCAGCGACGCGAACCCACCCTACGAGCAGTACTTC
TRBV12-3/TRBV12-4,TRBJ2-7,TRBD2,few,CASSSTSGYEQYF,TGTGCCAGCAGCTCTACTAGCGGCTACGAGCAGTACTTC
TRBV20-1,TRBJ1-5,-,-,CSASDGSQPQHF,TGCAGTGCTAGTGACGGGAGTCAGCCCCAGCATTTT
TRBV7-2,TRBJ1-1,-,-,CASSLSWTEAFF,TGTGCCAGCAGCTTAAGTTGGACTGAAGCTTTCTTT
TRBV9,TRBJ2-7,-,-,CASSVERRDEQYF,TGTGCCAGCAGCGTAGAACGCAGGGACGAGCAGTACTTC
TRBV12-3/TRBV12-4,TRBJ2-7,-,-,CASEDGISYEQYF,TGTGCCAGCGAAGATGGTATCTCCTACGAGCAGTACTTC
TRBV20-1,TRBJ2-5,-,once,CSARGVPSQETQYF,TGCAGTGCTAGAGGGGTCCCCAGCCAAGAGACCCAGTACTTC
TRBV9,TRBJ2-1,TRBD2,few,CASERGGGNEQFF,TGTGCCAGCGAGCGGGGGGGCGGGAATGAGCAGTTCTTC
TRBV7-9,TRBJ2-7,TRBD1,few,CASSIPGQGGSYEQYF,TGTGCCAGCAGCATCCCGGGACAGGGGGGTTCCTACGAGCAGTACTTC
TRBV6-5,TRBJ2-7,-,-,CASRIRGRAYEQYF,TGTGCCAGCAGGATCAGGGGCAGAGCCTACGAGCAGTACTTC
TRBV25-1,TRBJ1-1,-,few,CASRKLAATEAFF,TGTGCCAGCAGAAAACTAGCCGCTACTGAAGCTTTCTTT
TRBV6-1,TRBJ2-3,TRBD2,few,CASSEVAGGPDTQYF,TGTGCCAGCAGTGAGGTAGCGGGGGGGCCAGATACGCAGTATTTT
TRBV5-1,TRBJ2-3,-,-,CASSSSSADTQYF,TGCGCCAGCAGTTCTTCCTCAGCAGATACGCAGTATTTT
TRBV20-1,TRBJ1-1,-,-,CSASHRDPEAFF,TGCAGTGCTTCCCACAGGGACCCTGAAGCTTTCTTT
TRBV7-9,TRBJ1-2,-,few,CASSSESFYGYTF,TGTGCCAGCAGCTCGGAGTCGTTTTATGGCTACACCTTC
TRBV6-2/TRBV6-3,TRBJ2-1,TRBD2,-,CASSLTSGPGQFF,TGTGCCAGCAGTTTAACTAGCGGGCCGGGGCAGTTCTTC
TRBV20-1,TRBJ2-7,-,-,CSASPPRARSEQYF,TGCAGTGCTAGCCCCCCAAGGGCCCGTAGTGAGCAGTACTTC
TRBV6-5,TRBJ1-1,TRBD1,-,CASSGGTGKGTEAFF,TGTGCCAGCAGCGGCGGGACAGGGAAGGGCACTGAAGCTTTCTTT
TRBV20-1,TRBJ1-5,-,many,CSARRGDSNQPQHF,TGCAGTGCTAGACGCGGAGATAGCAATCAGCCCCAGCATTTT
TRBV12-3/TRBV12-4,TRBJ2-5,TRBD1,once,CASSFTIQGAETQYF,TGTGCCAGCAGTTTTACCATTCAGGGGGCCGAGACCCAGTACTTC
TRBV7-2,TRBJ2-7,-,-,CASSFYRAYEQYF,TGTGCCAGCAGCTTTTATAGAGCTTACGAGCAGTACTTC
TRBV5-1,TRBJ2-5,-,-,CASSLDPRVGETQYF,TGCGCCAGCAGCTTGGATCCCAGGGTAGGGGAGACCCAGTACTTC
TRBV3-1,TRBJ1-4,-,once,CASSEESTTNEKLFF,TGTGCCAGCAGCGAAGAAAGTACAACTAATGAAAAACTGTTTTTT
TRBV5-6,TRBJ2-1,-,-,CASSLVGTENEQFF,TGTGCCAGCAGCTTGGTGGGGACGGAGAATGAGCAGTTCTTC
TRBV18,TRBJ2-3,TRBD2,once,CASSTSTSGLDTQYF,TGTGCCAGCTCAACGTCGACTAGCGGCTTAGATACGCAGTATTTT
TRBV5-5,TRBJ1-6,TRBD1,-,CASSLWPDREVGMDSPLHF,TGTGCCAGCAGCTTGTGGCCCGACAGGGAGGTGGGAATGGATTCACCCCTCCACTTT
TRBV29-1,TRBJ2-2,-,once,CSVEGTNTGELFF,TGCAGCGTTGAAGGGACTAACACCGGGGAGCTGTTTTTT
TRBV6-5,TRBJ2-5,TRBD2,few,CASHGGGGSKTQYF,TGTGCCAGCCACGGGGGGGGAGGCTCGAAGACCCAGTACTTC
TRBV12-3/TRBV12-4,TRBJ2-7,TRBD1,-,CASRTAGGANYEQYF,TGTGCCAGCAGGACGGCAGGGGGCGCGAACTACGAGCAGTACTTC
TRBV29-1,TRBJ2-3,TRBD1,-,CSVGTGGSLADTQYF,TGCAGCGTGGGGACAGGGGGATCCCTGGCAGATACGCAGTATTTT
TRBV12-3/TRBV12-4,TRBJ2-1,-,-,CASCWAANEQFF,TGTGCCAGCTGCTGGGCCGCCAATGAGCAGTTCTTC
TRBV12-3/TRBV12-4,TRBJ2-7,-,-,CASSLGLSSEQYF,TGTGCCAGCAGTTTGGGTCTAAGCAGCGAGCAGTACTTC
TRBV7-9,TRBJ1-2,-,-,CASSLVTATYGYTF,TGTGCCAGCAGCTTAGTTACAGCCACCTATGGCTACACCTTC
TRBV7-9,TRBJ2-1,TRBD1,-,CASSKLDRDGNEQFF,TGTGCCAGCAGCAAATTAGACAGGGATGGCAATGAGCAGTTCTTC
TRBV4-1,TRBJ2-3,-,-,CASSQDQITVEDSTDAQYF,TGCGCCAGCAGCCAAGATCAGATAACCGTTGAGGACTCCACAGATGCGCAGTATTTT
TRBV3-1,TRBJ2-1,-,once,CASSPRKIGYNEQFF,TGTGCCAGCAGCCCACGCAAGATCGGTTACAATGAGCAGTTCTTC
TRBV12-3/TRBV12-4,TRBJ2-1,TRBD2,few,CASSPLAGESSYNEQFF,TGTGCCAGCAGTCCCCTAGCGGGGGAGAGCTCCTACAATGAGCAGTTCTTC
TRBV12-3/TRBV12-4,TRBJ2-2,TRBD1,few,CASSPGQGADTGELFF,TGTGCCAGCAGTCCGGGACAGGGGGCGGACACCGGGGAGCTGTTTTTT
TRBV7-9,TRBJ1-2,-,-,CASSFGEGAYGYTF,TGTGCCAGCAGCTTTGGGGAAGGGGCCTATGGCTACACCTTC